The rows below give T cell receptor beta chains drawn from one sample of a study of cytomegalovirus exposure and HLA in healthy donors. Some clones are missing from TCRdb's copy, which holds only in-frame ones; the method was immunoSEQ multiplex PCR. This table holds about 60,000 clones, 65% to 80% found once. The specimen was PBMCs. These receptors were taken from a man in his forties in good health and CMV-seropositive. The CDR3 runs from the conserved cysteine through the conserved F or W. D genes are given only for firm matches. Clone size is shown for a subset of rows, as once, few, many or a class of expanded clone.

few	TRBD1	TRBV2	TRBJ1-4	TGTGCCAGCCATATCGACAGGGAAAGAAGTGAAAAACTGTTTTTT	CASHIDRERSEKLFF
-	TRBD1	TRBV6-6	TRBJ2-7	TGTGCCAGCAGTTACTCGTTTCAGGGGGCTCGGTACGAGCAGTACTTC	CASSYSFQGARYEQYF
once	-	TRBV14	TRBJ1-2	TGTGCCAGCAGAGCGGGGGTAAACTATGGCTACACCTTC	CASRAGVNYGYTF
once	-	TRBV29-1	TRBJ1-1	TGCAGCGTGGAGGACGGCCTGAACACTGAAGCTTTCTTT	CSVEDGLNTEAFF
few	TRBD1	TRBV5-4	TRBJ1-2	TGTGCCAGCAGCTATATGGGACAGGCTAATAACTATGGCTACACCTTC	CASSYMGQANNYGYTF
-	-	TRBV15	TRBJ2-7	TGTGCCACCAGCAGAGGGCATTCCATCTACGAGCAGTACTTC	CATSRGHSIYEQYF
-	-	TRBV4-2	TRBJ2-7	TGTGCCAGCAGCCAAGATCTTTCCTCAGGGGAAACCTACGAGCAGTACTTC	CASSQDLSSGETYEQYF
-	TRBD1	TRBV19	TRBJ2-3	TGTGCCAGTGGGACAGGGGGTAACACAGATACGCAGTATTTT	CASGTGGNTDTQYF
-	-	TRBV7-3	TRBJ1-1	TGTGCCAGCAGCTTAAGGGGGGGGCCCACTGAAGCTTTCTTT	CASSLRGGPTEAFF
few	TRBD2	TRBV7-8	TRBJ2-5	TGTGCCAGCAGCTTACCCGGGGGGGGTGGACAAGAGACCCAGTACTTC	CASSLPGGGGQETQYF
-	-	TRBV14	TRBJ1-5	TGTGCCAGCAGCCAAGGCCGGTATCAGCCCCAGCATTTT	CASSQGRYQPQHF
-	TRBD1	TRBV2	TRBJ1-5	TGTGCCAGCAAGGGACAGGGGTCCGAGCATTTT	CASKGQGSEHF
-	-	TRBV18	TRBJ1-1	TGTGCCAGCTCCCCGACGGGGTATGGTGAAGCTTTCTTT	CASSPTGYGEAFF
-	TRBD1	TRBV10-3	TRBJ1-1	TGTGCCATCAACCCGAGGGACAGGCTAAACACTGAAGCTTTCTTT	CAINPRDRLNTEAFF
-	-	TRBV5-4	TRBJ2-6	TGTGCCACCTTACAGGCCTCTGGGGCCAACGTCCTGACTTTC	CATLQASGANVLTF
-	TRBD1	TRBV2	TRBJ1-2	TGTGCCAGCAGCCGGGACAGCTATGGCTACACCTTC	CASSRDSYGYTF
-	-	TRBV7-2	TRBJ2-5	TGTGCCAGCAGCTTAACTCCCCAAGAGACCCAGTACTTC	CASSLTPQETQYF
-	TRBD1	TRBV18	TRBJ1-2	TGTGCCAGCTCATCCCGGGACAGGGGGCTGAATGGCTACACCTTC	CASSSRDRGLNGYTF
-	-	TRBV5-1	TRBJ1-4	TGCGCCAGCAGCGGTACAGTGGAGGCAACTAATGAAAAACTGTTTTTT	CASSGTVEATNEKLFF
few	-	TRBV18	TRBJ2-3	TGTGCCAGCTCACCGTCGGGCACAGATACGCAGTATTTT	CASSPSGTDTQYF
-	-	TRBV30	TRBJ2-1	TGTGCCTGGCGTCTGACAGGGAGGCGTTACAATGAGCAGTTCTTC	CAWRLTGRRYNEQFF
-	-	TRBV14	TRBJ2-2	TGTGCCAGCAGCCGTCAGGGTGCTGGGGAGCTGTTTTTT	CASSRQGAGELFF
-	-	TRBV5-6	TRBJ1-5	TGTGCCAGCAGCTTGGTAGGGGATCAGCCCCAGCATTTT	CASSLVGDQPQHF
-	-	TRBV4-1	TRBJ2-1	TGCGCCAGCAGCCAATCCGCCGAGGGATACTACAATGAGCAGTTCTTC	CASSQSAEGYYNEQFF
-	TRBD2	TRBV5-1	TRBJ2-7	TGCGCCAGCAGCCCACGGACTAGCGGGGGATCCTCCTACGAGCAGTACTTC	CASSPRTSGGSSYEQYF
-	-	TRBV20-1	TRBJ1-2	TGCAGTGCTACCAGGGTCGATGGCTACACCTTC	CSATRVDGYTF
-	TRBD1	TRBV4-2	TRBJ2-5	TGTGCCAGCAGCCAAGCTCCGAGGGGGCGTTGGCAAGGAGAGACCCAGTACTTC	CASSQAPRGRWQGETQYF
-	-	TRBV4-3	TRBJ1-5	TGCGCCAGCAGCCAAGAGAAGAGACACGATCAGCCCCAGCATTTT	CASSQEKRHDQPQHF
-	TRBD1	TRBV5-1	TRBJ1-4	TGCGCCAGCAGCTTGGGAGACAGGGGCGCAAAACTGTTTTTT	CASSLGDRGAKLFF
-	TRBD1	TRBV5-4	TRBJ1-2	TGTGCCAGCAGCTTGGGAGGGACAGGGGCCTACCTATCTAACTATGGCTACACCTTC	CASSLGGTGAYLSNYGYTF
once	TRBD1	TRBV30	TRBJ1-5	TGTGCCTGGAGTCGACGACAGGGAGGCCAGCCCCAGCATTTT	CAWSRRQGGQPQHF
-	-	TRBV11-2	TRBJ2-7	TGTGCCAGCAGCTTAATGGCCCTAGTTACGACTCCTTTAGAGCAGTACTTC	CASSLMALVTTPLEQYF
-	TRBD1	TRBV4-2	TRBJ1-2	TGTGCCAGCAGCGACAGGGCCTATGGCTACACCTTC	CASSDRAYGYTF
-	-	TRBV11-2	TRBJ1-4	TGTGCCAGCAGCTTAGTACGAAGCACTAATGAAAAACTGTTTTTT	CASSLVRSTNEKLFF
-	-	TRBV7-9	TRBJ2-6	TGTGCCAGCAGCTTAGCGGTGGGGCTCTCTGGGGCCAACGTCCTGACTTTC	CASSLAVGLSGANVLTF
-	TRBD1	TRBV7-3	TRBJ1-2	TGTGCCAGCAGCTCCGGACAGGGTCGGGATGGCTACACCTTC	CASSSGQGRDGYTF
-	-	TRBV21-1	TRBJ1-5	TGTGCCAGCACCCTGACAGGCTATAGCAATCAGCCCCAGCATTTT	CASTLTGYSNQPQHF
-	-	TRBV5-4	TRBJ1-2	TGTGCCACGGGGTCAGCGTCCAGTGGCTACACCTTC	CATGSASSGYTF
-	TRBD1	TRBV29-1	TRBJ2-7	TGCAGCGTTGAACGACAGGGAGTTTACGAGCAGTACTTC	CSVERQGVYEQYF
few	-	TRBV6-5	TRBJ1-1	TGTGCCAGCAGTTACCGGCAGGGTGTGACTGAAGCTTTCTTT	CASSYRQGVTEAFF
-	TRBD1	TRBV6-1	TRBJ1-5	TGTGCCAGCAGTGAGGGACAGGGGTATCAGCCCCAGCATTTT	CASSEGQGYQPQHF
once	TRBD2	TRBV7-2	TRBJ2-1	TGTGCCAGCAGCTTAGGAGGGGCGGGGGGTCTCCGGGGTGAGCAGTTCTTC	CASSLGGAGGLRGEQFF
few	TRBD1	TRBV7-6	TRBJ2-7	TGTGCCAGCACCTCCGGGACAGCCTACGAGGAGCAGTACTTC	CASTSGTAYEEQYF
-	-	TRBV25-1	TRBJ2-2	TGTGCCAGCAGTGGGGGCGAGCTGTTTTTT	CASSGGELFF
-	TRBD1	TRBV6-5	TRBJ1-1	TGTGCCAGCAGATATCTACAGGGGGCTAACACTGAAGCTTTCTTT	CASRYLQGANTEAFF
-	TRBD1	TRBV7-9	TRBJ1-6	TGTGCCAGCAGCTTGGACAGGTATAATTCACCCCTCCACTTT	CASSLDRYNSPLHF
-	-	TRBV4-1	TRBJ1-1	TGCGCCAGCAGCCAAGACAGGGATCTCGGGGCTTTCTTT	CASSQDRDLGAFF
-	TRBD2	TRBV7-7	TRBJ2-1	TGTGCCAGCAGCTTAGATAGCGGGGATGAGCAGTTCTTC	CASSLDSGDEQFF
-	TRBD1	TRBV5-4	TRBJ1-1	TGTGCCAGCAGCACCGAACAGGGGACCTACACTGAAGCTTTCTTT	CASSTEQGTYTEAFF
-	TRBD1	TRBV7-9	TRBJ1-1	TGTGCCAGCAGTTTTTACCCGGACAGGGTGAACACTGAAGCTTTCTTT	CASSFYPDRVNTEAFF
-	-	TRBV18	TRBJ1-2	TGTGCCAGCTCACATACCTCAGGGTCGCATGGCTACACCTTC	CASSHTSGSHGYTF
-	-	TRBV5-1	TRBJ1-2	TGCGCCAGCAGCTCCGGGGGGGGGAACTATGGCTACACCTTC	CASSSGGGNYGYTF
-	-	TRBV13	TRBJ2-7	TGTGCCAGCAGCTTAGGTAGTACAGGCGAGCAGTACTTC	CASSLGSTGEQYF
-	TRBD2	TRBV7-2	TRBJ2-3	TGTGCCAGCACGCTGGGACTAGCAACAGATACGCAGTATTTT	CASTLGLATDTQYF
-	-	TRBV4-2	TRBJ1-1	TGTGCCAGCAGCCAAGAGCCGAACAGGGCCGCTGAAGCTTTCTTT	CASSQEPNRAAEAFF
-	TRBD2	TRBV2	TRBJ2-5	TGTGCCAGCAGTGAGGGACTAGCGGGGGGGGAGACCCAGTACTTC	CASSEGLAGGETQYF
-	TRBD1	TRBV2	TRBJ1-3	TGTGCCAGCAGTGAGTTTTTTATCGGACAGGGCGAAAACACCATATATTTT	CASSEFFIGQGENTIYF